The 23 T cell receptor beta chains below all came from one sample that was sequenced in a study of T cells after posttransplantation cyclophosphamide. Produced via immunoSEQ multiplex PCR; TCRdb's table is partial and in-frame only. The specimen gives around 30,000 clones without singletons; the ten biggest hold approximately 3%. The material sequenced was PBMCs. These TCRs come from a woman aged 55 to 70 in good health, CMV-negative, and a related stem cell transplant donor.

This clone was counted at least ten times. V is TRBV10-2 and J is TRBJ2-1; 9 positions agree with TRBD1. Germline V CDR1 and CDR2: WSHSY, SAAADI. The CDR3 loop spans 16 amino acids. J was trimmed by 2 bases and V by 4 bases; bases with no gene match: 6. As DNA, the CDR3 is TGCGCCAGCAGTGGTCCTGACAGGGGGACCTACAATGAGCAGTTCTTC. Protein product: CASSGPDRGTYNEQFF.

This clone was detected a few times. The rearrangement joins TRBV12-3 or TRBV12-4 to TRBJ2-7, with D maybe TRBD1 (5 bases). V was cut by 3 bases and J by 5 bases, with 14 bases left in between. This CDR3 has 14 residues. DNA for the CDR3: TGTGCCAGCAGTTTTTTGCGAAGGGGCGACGAGCAGTACTTC. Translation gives CASSFLRRGDEQYF.

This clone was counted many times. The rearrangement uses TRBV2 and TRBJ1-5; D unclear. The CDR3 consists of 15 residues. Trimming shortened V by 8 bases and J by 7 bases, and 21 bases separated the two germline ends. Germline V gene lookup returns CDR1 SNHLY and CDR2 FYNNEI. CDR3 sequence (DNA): TGTGCCAGCCGACTACAGACCCGTCCGGGGCAGCCCCAGCATTTT. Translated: CASRLQTRPGQPQHF. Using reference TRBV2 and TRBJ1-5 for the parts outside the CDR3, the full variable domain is EPEVTQTPSHQVTQMGQEVILRCVPISNHLYFYWYRQILGQKVEFLVSFYNNEISEKSEIFDDQFSVERPDGSNFTLKIRSTKLEDSAMYFCASRLQTRPGQPQHFGDGTRLSIL.

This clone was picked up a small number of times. As DNA, the CDR3 is TGCGCCAGCAGCCGTACGCAGTATTTT. Translation: CASSRTQYF. This chain uses TRBV5-1 with TRBJ2-3; unclear D gene. V was shortened by 4 bases and J by 8 bases, with 2 bases between the two germline ends. Germline V CDR1 and CDR2: SGHRS, YFSETQ. This CDR3 comprises 9 residues.

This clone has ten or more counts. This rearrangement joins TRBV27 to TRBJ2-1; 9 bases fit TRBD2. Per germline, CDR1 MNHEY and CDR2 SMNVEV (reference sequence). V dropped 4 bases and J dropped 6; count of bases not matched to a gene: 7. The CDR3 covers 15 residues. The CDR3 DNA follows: TGTGCCAGCAGTTCCTTTAGCGGGAGACCCAATGAGCAGTTCTTC. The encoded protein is CASSSFSGRPNEQFF.

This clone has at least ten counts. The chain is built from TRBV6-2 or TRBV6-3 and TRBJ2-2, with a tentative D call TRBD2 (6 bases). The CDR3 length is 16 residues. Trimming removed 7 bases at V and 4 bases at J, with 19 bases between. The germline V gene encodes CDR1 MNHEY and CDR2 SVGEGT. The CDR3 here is CASTLTAGLTTGELFF. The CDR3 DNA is TGTGCCAGCACCCTGACCGCGGGACTTACCACCGGGGAGCTGTTTTTT.

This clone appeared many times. The CDR3 DNA reads TGCGCCAGCAGCCTGACAGGGGGGGGAGGTGAAAAACTGTTTTTT. Protein product: CASSLTGGGGEKLFF. V is TRBV5-1 and J is TRBJ1-4; 9 bases agree with TRBD1. Trimming at V came to 4 bases and at J to 7 bases, leaving 8 bases not matched to a gene. The CDR3 has 15 residues. Germline CDR1 SGHRS, CDR2 YFSETQ.

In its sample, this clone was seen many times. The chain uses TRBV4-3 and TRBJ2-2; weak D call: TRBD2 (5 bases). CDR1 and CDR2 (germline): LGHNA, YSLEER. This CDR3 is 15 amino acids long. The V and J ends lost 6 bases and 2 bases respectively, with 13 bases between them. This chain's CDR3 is CASRPGVVNTGELFF. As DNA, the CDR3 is TGCGCCAGCAGACCCGGGGTAGTCAACACCGGGGAGCTGTTTTTT.

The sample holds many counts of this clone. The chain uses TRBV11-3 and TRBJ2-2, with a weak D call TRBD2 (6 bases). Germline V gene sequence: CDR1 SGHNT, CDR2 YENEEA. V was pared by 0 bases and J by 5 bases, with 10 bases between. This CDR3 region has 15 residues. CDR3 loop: CASSLDSGRTGELFF. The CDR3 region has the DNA TGTGCCAGCAGCTTAGACTCAGGGAGGACCGGGGAGCTGTTTTTT.

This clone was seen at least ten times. The CDR3 spells CASSFLSGGLGYEQYF. The CDR3 bases are TGTGCCAGCAGTTTTTTATCAGGGGGTCTCGGATACGAGCAGTACTTC. This sequence joins TRBV27 and TRBJ2-7; 7 bases are a match to TRBD1. CDR3 length equals 16 residues. Trimming cost V 3 bases and J 4 bases; bases outside gene matches: 12. Germline CDR1 MNHEY, CDR2 SMNVEV (reference sequence).

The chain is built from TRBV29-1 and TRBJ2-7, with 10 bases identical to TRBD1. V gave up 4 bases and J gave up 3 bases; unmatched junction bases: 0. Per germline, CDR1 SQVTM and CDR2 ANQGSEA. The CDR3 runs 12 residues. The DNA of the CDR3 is TGCAGCGTTGGGGACAGGGGCTACGAGCAGTACTTC. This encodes CSVGDRGYEQYF.

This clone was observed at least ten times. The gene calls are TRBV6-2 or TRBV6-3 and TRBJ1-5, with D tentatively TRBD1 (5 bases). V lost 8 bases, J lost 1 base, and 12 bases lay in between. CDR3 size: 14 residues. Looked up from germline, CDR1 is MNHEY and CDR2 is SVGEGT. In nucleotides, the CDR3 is TGTGCCAGCGGGGAGGACAAAAGCAATCAGCCCCAGCATTTT. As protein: CASGEDKSNQPQHF.

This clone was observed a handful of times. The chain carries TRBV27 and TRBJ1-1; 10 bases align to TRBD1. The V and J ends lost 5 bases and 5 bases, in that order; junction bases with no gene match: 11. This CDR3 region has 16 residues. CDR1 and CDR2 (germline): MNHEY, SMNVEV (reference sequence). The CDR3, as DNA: TGTGCCAGCAGTCCACCGAAAAGGACAGGGGGAACTGAAGCTTTCTTT. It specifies CASSPPKRTGGTEAFF.

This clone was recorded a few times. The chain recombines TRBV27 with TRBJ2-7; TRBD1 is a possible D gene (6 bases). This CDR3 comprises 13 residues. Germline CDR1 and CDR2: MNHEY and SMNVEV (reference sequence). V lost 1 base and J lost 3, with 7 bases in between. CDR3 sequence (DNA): TGTGCCAGCAGTTTATTACAGGGCTACGAGCAGTACTTC. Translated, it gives CASSLLQGYEQYF.

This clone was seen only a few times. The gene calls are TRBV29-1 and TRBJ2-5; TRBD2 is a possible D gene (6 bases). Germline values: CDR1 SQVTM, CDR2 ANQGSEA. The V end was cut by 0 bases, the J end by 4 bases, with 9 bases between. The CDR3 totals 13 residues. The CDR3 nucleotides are TGCAGCGTTGAAGATCTCGGGGGAGAGACCCAGTACTTC. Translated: CSVEDLGGETQYF. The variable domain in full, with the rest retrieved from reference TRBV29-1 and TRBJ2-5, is SAVISQKPSRDICQRGTSLTIQCQVDSQVTMMFWYRQQPGQSLTLIATANQGSEATYESGFVIDKFPISRPNLTFSTLTVSNMSPEDSSIYLCSVEDLGGETQYFGPGTRLLVL.

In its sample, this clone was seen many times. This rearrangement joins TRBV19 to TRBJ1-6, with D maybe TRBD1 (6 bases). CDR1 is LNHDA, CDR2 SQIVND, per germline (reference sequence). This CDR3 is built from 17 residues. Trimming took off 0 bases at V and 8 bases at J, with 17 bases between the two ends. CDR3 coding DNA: TGTGCCAGTAGTATAGATTTCGGACAGTTTCTATATTCACCCCTCCACTTT. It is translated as CASSIDFGQFLYSPLHF.

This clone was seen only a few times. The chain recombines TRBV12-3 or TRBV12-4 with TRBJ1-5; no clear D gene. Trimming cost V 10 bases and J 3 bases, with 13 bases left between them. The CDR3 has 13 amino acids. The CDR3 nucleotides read TGTGCCACCAATCACGGGGACAATCAGCCCCAGCATTTT. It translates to CATNHGDNQPQHF.

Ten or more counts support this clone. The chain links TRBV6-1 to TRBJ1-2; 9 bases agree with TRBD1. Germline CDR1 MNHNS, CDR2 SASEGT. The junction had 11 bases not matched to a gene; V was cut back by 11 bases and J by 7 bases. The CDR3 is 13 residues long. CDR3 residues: CAAARDRVSGYTF. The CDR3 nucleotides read TGTGCCGCCGCGCGGGACAGGGTTTCTGGCTACACCTTC.

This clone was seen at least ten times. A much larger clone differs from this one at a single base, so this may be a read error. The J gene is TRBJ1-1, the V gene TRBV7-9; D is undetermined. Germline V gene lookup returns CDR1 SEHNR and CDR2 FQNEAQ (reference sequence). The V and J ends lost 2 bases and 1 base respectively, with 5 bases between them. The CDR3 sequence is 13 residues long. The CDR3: CASSLNGNTEAFF. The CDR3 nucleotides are TGTGCCAGCAGCTTAAACGGGAACACTGAAGCTTTCTTT.

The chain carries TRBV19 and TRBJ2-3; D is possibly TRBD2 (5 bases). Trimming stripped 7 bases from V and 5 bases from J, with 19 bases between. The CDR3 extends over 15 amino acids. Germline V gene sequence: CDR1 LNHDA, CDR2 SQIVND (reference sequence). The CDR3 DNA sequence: TGTGCCAGTACCCGGACGTCAGCTCGGGGAGATACGCAGTATTTT. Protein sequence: CASTRTSARGDTQYF. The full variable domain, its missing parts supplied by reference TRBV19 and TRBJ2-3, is DGGITQSPKYLFRKEGQNVTLSCEQNLNHDAMYWYRQDPGQGLRLIYYSQIVNDFQKGDIAEGYSVSREKKESFPLTVTSAQKNPTAFYLCASTRTSARGDTQYFGPGTRLTVL.

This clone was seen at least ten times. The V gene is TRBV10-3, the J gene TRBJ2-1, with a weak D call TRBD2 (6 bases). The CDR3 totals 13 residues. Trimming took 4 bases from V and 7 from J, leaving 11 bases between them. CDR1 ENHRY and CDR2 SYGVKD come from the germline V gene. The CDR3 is CAISGPEGNEQFF. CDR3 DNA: TGTGCCATCAGTGGTCCGGAGGGGAATGAGCAGTTCTTC.

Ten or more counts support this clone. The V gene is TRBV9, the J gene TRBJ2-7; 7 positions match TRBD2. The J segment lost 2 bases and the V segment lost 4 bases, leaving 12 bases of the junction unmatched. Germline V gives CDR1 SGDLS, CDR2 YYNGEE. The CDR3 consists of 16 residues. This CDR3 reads CASSPEKTSSTYEQYF. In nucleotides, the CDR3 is TGTGCCAGCAGCCCCGAGAAGACTAGCTCGACCTACGAGCAGTACTTC.

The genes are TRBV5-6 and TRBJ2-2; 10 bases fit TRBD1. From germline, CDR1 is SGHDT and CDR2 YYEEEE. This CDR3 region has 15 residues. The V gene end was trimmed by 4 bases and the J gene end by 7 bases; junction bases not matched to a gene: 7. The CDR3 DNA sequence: TGTGCCAGCAGCATAGGACAGGGGGTTATCGGGGAGCTGTTTTTT. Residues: CASSIGQGVIGELFF. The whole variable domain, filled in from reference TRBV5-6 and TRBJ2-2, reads DAGVTQSPTHLIKTRGQQVTLRCSPKSGHDTVSWYQQALGQGPQFIFQYYEEEERQRGNFPDRFSGHQFPNYSSELNVNALLLGDSALYLCASSIGQGVIGELFFGEGSRLTVL.